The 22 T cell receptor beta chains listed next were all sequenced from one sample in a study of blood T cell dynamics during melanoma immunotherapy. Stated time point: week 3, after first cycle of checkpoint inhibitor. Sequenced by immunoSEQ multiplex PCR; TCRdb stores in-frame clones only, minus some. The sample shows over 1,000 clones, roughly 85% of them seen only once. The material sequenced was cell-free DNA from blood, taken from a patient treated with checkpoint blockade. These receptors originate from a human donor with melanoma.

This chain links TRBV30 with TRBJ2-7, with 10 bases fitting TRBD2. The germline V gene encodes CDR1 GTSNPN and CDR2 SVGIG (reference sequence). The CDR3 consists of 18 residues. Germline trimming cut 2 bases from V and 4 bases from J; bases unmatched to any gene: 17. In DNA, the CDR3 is TGTGCCTGGAGTTCCCCGGGCGGGGATAGCGGGAGGCGATACGAGCAGTACTTC. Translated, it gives CAWSSPGGDSGRRYEQYF.

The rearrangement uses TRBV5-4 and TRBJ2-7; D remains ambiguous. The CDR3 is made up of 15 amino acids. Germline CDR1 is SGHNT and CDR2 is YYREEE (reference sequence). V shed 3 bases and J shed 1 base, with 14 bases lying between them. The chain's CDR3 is CASSSLKGSSYEQYF. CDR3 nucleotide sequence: TGTGCCAGCAGCTCATTGAAAGGTTCTTCCTACGAGCAGTACTTC.

As DNA, the CDR3 is TGTGCCAGCAGCTCAAGGGGGACAGCCCCGCGTGGTCTGCGCGAGCAGTACTTC. Translation: CASSSRGTAPRGLREQYF. The rearrangement uses TRBV7-9 and TRBJ2-7; TRBD1 matches 7 bases. The J segment lost 6 bases and the V segment lost 4 bases, leaving 21 bases of the junction unmatched. This CDR3 is built from 18 residues. Germline assignment: CDR1 SEHNR and CDR2 FQNEAQ (reference sequence).

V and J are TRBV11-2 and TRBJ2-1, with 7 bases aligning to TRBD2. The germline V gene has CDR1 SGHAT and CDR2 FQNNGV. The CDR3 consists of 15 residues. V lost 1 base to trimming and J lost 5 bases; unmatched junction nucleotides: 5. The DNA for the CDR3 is TGTGCCAGCAGCTTAGGCCGGGACTACCACAATGAGCAGTTCTTC. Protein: CASSLGRDYHNEQFF. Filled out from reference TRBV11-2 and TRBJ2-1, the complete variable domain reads EAGVAQSPRYKIIEKRQSVAFWCNPISGHATLYWYQQILGQGPKLLIQFQNNGVVDDSQLPKDRFSAERLKGVDSTLKIQPAKLEDSAVYLCASSLGRDYHNEQFFGPGTRLTVL.

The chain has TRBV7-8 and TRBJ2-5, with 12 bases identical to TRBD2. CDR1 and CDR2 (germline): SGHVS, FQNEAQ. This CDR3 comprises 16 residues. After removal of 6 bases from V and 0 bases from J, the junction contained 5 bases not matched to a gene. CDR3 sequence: CASSLAGGRNQETQYF. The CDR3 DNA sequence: TGTGCCAGCAGTCTAGCGGGGGGGCGCAACCAAGAGACCCAGTACTTC.

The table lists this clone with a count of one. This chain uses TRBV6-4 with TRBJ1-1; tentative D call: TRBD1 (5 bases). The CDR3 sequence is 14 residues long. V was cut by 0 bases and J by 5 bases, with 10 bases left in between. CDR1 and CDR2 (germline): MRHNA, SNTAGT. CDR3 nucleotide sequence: TGTGCCAGCAGTGACTCGGCAGACAGAACTGAAGCTTTCTTT. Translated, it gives CASSDSADRTEAFF.

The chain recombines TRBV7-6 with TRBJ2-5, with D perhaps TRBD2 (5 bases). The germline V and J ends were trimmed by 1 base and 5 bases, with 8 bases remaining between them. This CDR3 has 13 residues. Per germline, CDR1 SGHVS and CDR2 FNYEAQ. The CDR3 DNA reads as TGTGCCAGCAGCTTAGTCCTAGCCGAGACCCAGTACTTC. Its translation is CASSLVLAETQYF.

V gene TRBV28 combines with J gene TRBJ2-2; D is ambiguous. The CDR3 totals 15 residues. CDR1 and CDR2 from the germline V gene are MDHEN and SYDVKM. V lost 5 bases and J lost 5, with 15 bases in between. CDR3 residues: CASSTPRVWTGELFF. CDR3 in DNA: TGTGCCAGCAGTACCCCCAGAGTGTGGACCGGGGAGCTGTTTTTT.

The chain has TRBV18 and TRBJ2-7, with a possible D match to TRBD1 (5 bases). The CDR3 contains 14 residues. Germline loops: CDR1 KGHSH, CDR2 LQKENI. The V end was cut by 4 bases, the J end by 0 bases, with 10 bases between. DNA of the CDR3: TGTGCCAGCTCACTCAACGGACACTCCTACGAGCAGTACTTC. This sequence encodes CASSLNGHSYEQYF.

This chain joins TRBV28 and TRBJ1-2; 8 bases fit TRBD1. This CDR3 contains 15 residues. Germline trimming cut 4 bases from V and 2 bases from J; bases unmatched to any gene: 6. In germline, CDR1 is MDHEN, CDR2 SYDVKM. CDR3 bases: TGTGCCAGCAGTTACCCCGGACAGGGAAACTATGGCTACACCTTC. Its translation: CASSYPGQGNYGYTF.

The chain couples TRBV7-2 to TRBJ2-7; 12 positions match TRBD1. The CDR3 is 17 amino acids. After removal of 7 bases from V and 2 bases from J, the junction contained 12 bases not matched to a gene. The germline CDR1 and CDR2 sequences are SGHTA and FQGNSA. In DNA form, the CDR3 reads TGTGCCAGCAACCCCGGGACAGGGGGCGCCTACCCCTACGAGCAGTACTTC. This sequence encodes CASNPGTGGAYPYEQYF.

The DNA of the CDR3 is TGTGCCAGTAGTCTGGACGGGAGGGGTTTGAGGGATACGCAGTATTTT. Translated: CASSLDGRGLRDTQYF. The V gene is TRBV19, the J gene TRBJ2-3; 8 bases are shared with TRBD2. Unmatched junction bases numbered 13, after V lost 5 bases and J lost 6 bases. The CDR3 covers 16 residues. Germline loops: CDR1 LNHDA, CDR2 SQIVND (reference sequence).

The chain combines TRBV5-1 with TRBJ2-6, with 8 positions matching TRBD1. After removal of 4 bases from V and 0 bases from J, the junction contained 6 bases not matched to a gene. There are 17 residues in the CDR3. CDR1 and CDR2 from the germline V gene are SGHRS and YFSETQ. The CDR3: CASSQWTGNSGANVLTF. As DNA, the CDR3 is TGCGCCAGCAGCCAATGGACAGGGAACTCTGGGGCCAACGTCCTGACTTTC. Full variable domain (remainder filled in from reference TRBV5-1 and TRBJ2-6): KAGVTQTPRYLIKTRGQQVTLSCSPISGHRSVSWYQQTPGQGLQFLFEYFSETQRNKGNFPGRFSGRQFSNSRSEMNVSTLELGDSALYLCASSQWTGNSGANVLTFGAGSRLTVL.

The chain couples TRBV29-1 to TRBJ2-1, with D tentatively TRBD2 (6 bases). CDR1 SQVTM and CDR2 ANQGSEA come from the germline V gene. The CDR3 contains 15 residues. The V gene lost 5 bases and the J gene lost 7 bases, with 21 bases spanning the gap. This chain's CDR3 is CSVRGTRLDLNEQFF. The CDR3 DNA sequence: TGCAGCGTTCGAGGCACCCGACTAGATTTGAATGAGCAGTTCTTC.

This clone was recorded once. The CDR3 nucleotides read TGTGCCAGCAGCCAAGCTTGGGGAACTAATGAAAAACTGTTTTTT. Its translation: CASSQAWGTNEKLFF. V and J are TRBV4-2 and TRBJ1-4; D is ambiguous. Trimming left V 1 base short and J 1 base short, with 7 bases between. Germline-derived CDR1 and CDR2 are LGHNA and YNFKEQ. The CDR3 is made up of 15 amino acids.

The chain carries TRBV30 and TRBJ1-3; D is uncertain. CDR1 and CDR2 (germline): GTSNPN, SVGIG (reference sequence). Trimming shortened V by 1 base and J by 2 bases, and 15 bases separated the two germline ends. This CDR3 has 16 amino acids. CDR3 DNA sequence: TGTGCCTGGAGTGCCATACCGACCCTGGCTGGAAACACCATATATTTT. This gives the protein CAWSAIPTLAGNTIYF.

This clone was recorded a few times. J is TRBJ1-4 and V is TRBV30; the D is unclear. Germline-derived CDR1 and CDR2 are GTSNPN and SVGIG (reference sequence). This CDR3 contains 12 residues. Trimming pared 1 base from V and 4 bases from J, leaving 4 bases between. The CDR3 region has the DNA TGTGCCTGGAGTGAGGTTAATGAAAAACTGTTTTTT. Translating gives CAWSEVNEKLFF.

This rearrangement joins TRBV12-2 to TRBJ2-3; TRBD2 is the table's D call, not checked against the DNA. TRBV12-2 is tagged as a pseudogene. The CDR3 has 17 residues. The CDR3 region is CASRLTELAGTTDTQYF. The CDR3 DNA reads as TGTGCAAGTCGCTTAACGGAACTAGCGGGGACCACAGATACGCAGTATTTT.

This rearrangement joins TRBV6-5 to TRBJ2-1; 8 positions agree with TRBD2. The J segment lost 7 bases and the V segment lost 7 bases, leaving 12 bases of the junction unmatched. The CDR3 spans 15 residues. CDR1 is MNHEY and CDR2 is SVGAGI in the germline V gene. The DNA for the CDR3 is TGTGCCAGCAAGACCGGGACTAGGCAGGGGAATGAGCAGTTCTTC. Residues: CASKTGTRQGNEQFF.

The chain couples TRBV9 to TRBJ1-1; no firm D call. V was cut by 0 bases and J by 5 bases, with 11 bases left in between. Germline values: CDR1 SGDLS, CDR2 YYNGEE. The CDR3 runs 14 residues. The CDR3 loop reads CASSVAPSLTEAFF. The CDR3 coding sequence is TGTGCCAGCAGCGTAGCCCCCTCCCTGACTGAAGCTTTCTTT.

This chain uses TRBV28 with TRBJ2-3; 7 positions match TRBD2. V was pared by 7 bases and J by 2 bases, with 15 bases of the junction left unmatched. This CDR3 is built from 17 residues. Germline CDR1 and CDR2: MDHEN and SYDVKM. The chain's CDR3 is CASTPGGFDRTTDTQYF. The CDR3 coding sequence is TGTGCCAGCACCCCGGGGGGTTTTGACAGAACCACAGATACGCAGTATTTT. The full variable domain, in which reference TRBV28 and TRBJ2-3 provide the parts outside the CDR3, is DVKVTQSSRYLVKRTGEKVFLECVQDMDHENMFWYRQDPGLGLRLIYFSYDVKMKEKGDIPEGYSVSREKKERFSLILESASTNQTSMYLCASTPGGFDRTTDTQYFGPGTRLTVL.

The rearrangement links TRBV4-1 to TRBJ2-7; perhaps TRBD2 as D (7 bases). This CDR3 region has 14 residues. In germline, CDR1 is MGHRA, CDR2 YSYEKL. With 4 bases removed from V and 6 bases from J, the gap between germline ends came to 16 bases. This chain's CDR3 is CASSLGGRVVEQYF. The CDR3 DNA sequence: TGCGCCAGCAGCCTGGGGGGGCGAGTGGTCGAGCAGTACTTC.